This TCR beta chain comes out of a study of beta chain features in type 1 diabetes. This clone was seen only a few times. The antigen remains undetermined. Sequenced material consisted of expressed TCRB transcripts (all of the isolated RNA was reverse transcribed). Sequencing was performed with immunoSEQ multiplex PCR; in TCRdb, only in-frame clones are kept and a portion is missing. This table holds 300,000 to 450,000 clones, about 18% found once. Markers CD45RO/CCR7/CD25/CD127/CD95/CD27 served to sort CD4+ naive, central memory, regulatory and stem cell-like memory cells. This CDR3 contains 13 residues. Between the trimmed V and J ends, which lost 4 bases and 5 bases, there was a span of 12 bases. Looked up from germline, CDR1 is SGHAT and CDR2 is FQNNGV. The study's findings and limits: For Type 1 diabetes patients, all four CD4+ subsets carried TCRB CDR3s that were moderately but significantly shorter.

The chain recombines TRBV11-2 with TRBJ2-7, with TRBD2 as a possible D gene (5 bases). The sequence derives from a woman aged 18-29 years in good health. Sequencing was done on a sample of naive CD4+ T cells from blood. CDR3 region: CASSWIVRDEQYF. CDR3 in DNA: TGTGCCAGCAGCTGGATTGTGCGGGACGAGCAGTACTTC.